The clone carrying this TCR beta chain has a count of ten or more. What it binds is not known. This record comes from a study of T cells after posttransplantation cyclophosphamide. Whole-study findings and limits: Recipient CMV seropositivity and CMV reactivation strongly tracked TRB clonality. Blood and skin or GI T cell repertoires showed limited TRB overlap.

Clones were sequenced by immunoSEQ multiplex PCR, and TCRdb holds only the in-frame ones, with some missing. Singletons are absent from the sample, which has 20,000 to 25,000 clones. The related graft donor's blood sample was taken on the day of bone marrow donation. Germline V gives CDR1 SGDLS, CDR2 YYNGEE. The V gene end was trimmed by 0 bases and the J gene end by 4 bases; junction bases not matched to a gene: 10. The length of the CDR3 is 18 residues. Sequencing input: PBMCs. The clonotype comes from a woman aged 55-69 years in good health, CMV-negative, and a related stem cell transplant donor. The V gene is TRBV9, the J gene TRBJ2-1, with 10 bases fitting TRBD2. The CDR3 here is CASSVALPTSGKYNEQFF. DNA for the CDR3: TGTGCCAGCAGCGTAGCCCTCCCCACTAGCGGGAAGTACAATGAGCAGTTCTTC.